Given below is one T cell receptor beta chain in context. It lacks a known antigen. No base quality values were provided; no much bigger clone lies one nucleotide off. After removal of 6 bases from V and 2 bases from J, the junction retains 19 bases not matched to a gene. CDR1 is given as SGHDT and CDR2 as YYEEEE, both from the germline V gene. Its CDR3 holds 19 amino acids, cysteine through phenylalanine. Only the CDR3 portion is preserved as DNA: 57 bases, with reading frame beginning at the first base. This entry belongs to a study of blood T cell repertoires in COVID-19 (dated by TCRdb to the early 2020s). For the study in its entirety: ImmuneRACE Cohort 3 recovered participants were defined by two consecutive negative NP/OP PCR tests, healthcare professional clearance, or symptom resolution. Collaborator samples came from the United States, Italy and Spain and covered acute and convalescent phases of COVID-19. The material from the prospective study consisted of cDNA or gDNA derived from T cells, B-cell-depleted T cells, or PBMCs. The dataset comprised deeply sampled blood TCRbeta repertoires from subjects exposed to, actively infected with, or recovered from COVID-19. The repertoires were made available in a free public database intended to serve as a resource for research on the immune response to SARS-CoV-2. The samples were drawn from the first 160 participants of the ongoing ImmuneRACE study and from 950 to 1,500 subjects provided by 6 global collaborators. A de-identified subject ID, COVID-19 status, age in years and sex were almost always included in the sample metadata. Where available, HLA class I and class II types were taken from metadata supplied by the sample provider and were not determined by assay-based typing. Overall study outcomes, separate from this receptor: Clinical and demographic metadata were provided uncurated, with the amount varying by source and participant.

TCRbeta CDR3 regions were amplified from genomic DNA using the immunoSEQ Assay, a bias-controlled multiplex PCR. The study's own analysis went as follows. Within the assay, amplification of reference gene primers was used to estimate how many nucleated cells each sample contained. To quantify the absolute abundance of each unique TCRbeta CDR3 rearrangement, sequence reads were collapsed and filtered. Productive Simpson clonality was computed per sample as the square root of Simpson's diversity index over productive rearrangements. TCRdb obtained this table from immuneACCESS and retained in-frame rearrangements with V and J assigned. These tables miss some clones; where compared with another copy, unresolved V genes account for less than half of the shortfall, and the remainder is unexplained. D and trimming were read from the DNA, whereas the V and J calls and clone size are those reported in that table. In all, the sample holds around 200,000 clones, and approximately 87% of those were seen once. Approximately 3.1% of the sample is held by the ten biggest clonotypes.

Participants in the prospective study were enrolled through a virtual design, were aged about 18 to 100 years, and lived in roughly 24 United States geographic areas. To assign participants to cohorts, the prospective study relied on clinical history that participants themselves reported in a screening survey and a study questionnaire. In the prospective study, whole blood, serum and a nasopharyngeal or oropharyngeal swab were collected from each participant by mobile phlebotomists. Over a roughly 2-month period, participants in the prospective study had the option of providing additional blood draws and questionnaires. Before DNA extraction, prospective study blood samples were shipped either frozen or at room temperature.

The sequencing sample was made of PBMCs or T cells enriched from blood (not recorded which). The V gene is TRBV5-6 and the J gene is TRBJ2-7; 11 central bases correspond to TRBD1. This sequence was found in a woman aged 45-59 years in a cohort exposed to, infected with or recovered from COVID-19 (not recorded which). In nucleotides, the sequence is TGTGCCAGCACCTCCTCCCGGGACAGGGGGACAACTTTTCCCTACGAGCAGTACTTC. Its translation is CASTSSRDRGTTFPYEQYF.